The 10 T cell receptor beta chains given below trace back to one sample, sequenced in a study of T cell responses to AZD1222 COVID-19 vaccine. TCRdb keeps only in-frame clones here, not all; method: immunoSEQ multiplex PCR. The sample has approximately 150,000 clones; approximately 88% are singletons. Sequenced material: peripheral blood, taken 28 days after the second AZD1222 dose. These receptors came from an adult who received the AZD1222 COVID-19 vaccine.

The J gene is TRBJ2-3, the V gene TRBV6-5; D remains ambiguous. The germline gives CDR1 MNHEY, CDR2 SVGAGI. V shed 0 bases and J shed 2 bases, with 9 bases lying between them. This CDR3 spans 15 amino acids. CDR3 DNA sequence: TGTGCCAGCAGTTACTCGGGTACAGCCACAGATACGCAGTATTTT. Protein sequence: CASSYSGTATDTQYF.

The chain links TRBV14 to TRBJ2-7; D possibly corresponds to TRBD1 (5 bases). CDR3 size: 13 residues. Germline V gene lookup returns CDR1 SGHDN and CDR2 FVKESK. Trimming took off 4 bases at V and 8 bases at J, with 15 bases between the two ends. This CDR3 reads CASSRMLGAQQYF. Here the CDR3 DNA reads TGTGCCAGCAGCCGAATGTTAGGGGCTCAGCAGTACTTC.

This chain joins TRBV15 and TRBJ2-3, with D possibly being TRBD1 or TRBD2 (5 bases each). The CDR3 consists of 16 residues. V was shortened by 0 bases and J by 4 bases, with 14 bases between the two germline ends. The germline CDR1 and CDR2 sequences are LNHNV and YYDKDF (reference sequence). In DNA, the CDR3 is TGTGCCACCAGCAGAGAGAGAGGGGAGTTCGCAGATACGCAGTATTTT. It translates to CATSRERGEFADTQYF.

The chain is built from TRBV5-6 and TRBJ1-2; D unclear. The CDR3 consists of 14 residues. The V gene lost 5 bases and the J gene lost 4 bases, with 15 bases spanning the gap. CDR1 is SGHDT and CDR2 is YYEEEE in the germline V gene. In DNA, the CDR3 is TGTGCCAGCAGATCCAGATGGAGTGGCTATGGCTACACCTTC. Translated: CASRSRWSGYGYTF.

This chain's CDR3 is CASSQFWVIGGSTTQYF. CDR3 DNA sequence: TGTGCCAGCAGCCAATTCTGGGTAATTGGGGGAAGTACTACGCAGTATTTT. J is TRBJ2-3 and V is TRBV3-1 (or the pseudogene TRBV3-2); D may correspond to TRBD1 or TRBD2 (5 bases each). V was clipped by 2 bases and J by 8 bases, with 23 bases between them. This CDR3 is built from 17 residues. Looked up from germline, CDR1 is LGHDT and CDR2 is YNNKEL (reference sequence).

The chain has TRBV5-1 and TRBJ2-1, with 8 bases that match TRBD2. Losses at the gene ends were 2 bases for V and 7 bases for J; bases not matched to a gene: 11. The germline CDR1 and CDR2 sequences are SGHRS and YFSETQ. The CDR3 runs 16 residues. CDR3 region: CASSFGSGLGVNEQFF. The CDR3 DNA is TGCGCCAGCAGCTTCGGATCGGGACTAGGGGTTAATGAGCAGTTCTTC. Based on the CDR3 plus reference TRBV5-1 and TRBJ2-1, the full variable domain is KAGVTQTPRYLIKTRGQQVTLSCSPISGHRSVSWYQQTPGQGLQFLFEYFSETQRNKGNFPGRFSGRQFSNSRSEMNVSTLELGDSALYLCASSFGSGLGVNEQFFGPGTRLTVL.

This clone was found once. This sequence joins TRBV9 and TRBJ1-2; D possibly corresponds to TRBD1 (6 bases). This CDR3 is built from 14 residues. Germline assignment: CDR1 SGDLS and CDR2 YYNGEE. Between the trimmed V and J ends, which lost 5 bases and 2 bases, there was a span of 13 bases. CDR3 sequence (DNA): TGTGCCAGCAGGGAGGGCAGGGGAAACTATGGCTACACCTTC. Amino acids: CASREGRGNYGYTF.

The chain is built from TRBV4-3 and TRBJ1-2; D is unresolved. The CDR3 has 16 amino acids. V dropped 2 bases and J dropped 0 bases, with 13 bases sitting between them. Germline V gene lookup returns CDR1 LGHNA and CDR2 YSLEER. The CDR3 DNA sequence: TGCGCCAGCAGCCAAAGTCTGACGGTAGCTAACTATGGCTACACCTTC. Translating it yields CASSQSLTVANYGYTF.

This chain uses TRBV7-2 with TRBJ2-3; 8 bases are a match to TRBD1. Germline V gives CDR1 SGHTA, CDR2 FQGNSA. V dropped 5 bases and J dropped 4; count of bases not matched to a gene: 5. CDR3 length equals 14 residues. The CDR3 sequence: CASSADRAADTQYF. The CDR3 nucleotides read TGTGCCAGCAGCGCGGACAGGGCCGCAGATACGCAGTATTTT.

The chain uses TRBV13 and TRBJ1-1, with D hard to call. The V end was cut by 3 bases, the J end by 1 base, with 9 bases between. The germline V gene has CDR1 PRHDT and CDR2 FYEKMQ (reference sequence). This CDR3 is 14 amino acids long. CDR3 sequence reads: CASSLVGGNTEAFF. CDR3 sequence (DNA): TGTGCCAGCAGCTTGGTAGGCGGGAACACTGAAGCTTTCTTT.